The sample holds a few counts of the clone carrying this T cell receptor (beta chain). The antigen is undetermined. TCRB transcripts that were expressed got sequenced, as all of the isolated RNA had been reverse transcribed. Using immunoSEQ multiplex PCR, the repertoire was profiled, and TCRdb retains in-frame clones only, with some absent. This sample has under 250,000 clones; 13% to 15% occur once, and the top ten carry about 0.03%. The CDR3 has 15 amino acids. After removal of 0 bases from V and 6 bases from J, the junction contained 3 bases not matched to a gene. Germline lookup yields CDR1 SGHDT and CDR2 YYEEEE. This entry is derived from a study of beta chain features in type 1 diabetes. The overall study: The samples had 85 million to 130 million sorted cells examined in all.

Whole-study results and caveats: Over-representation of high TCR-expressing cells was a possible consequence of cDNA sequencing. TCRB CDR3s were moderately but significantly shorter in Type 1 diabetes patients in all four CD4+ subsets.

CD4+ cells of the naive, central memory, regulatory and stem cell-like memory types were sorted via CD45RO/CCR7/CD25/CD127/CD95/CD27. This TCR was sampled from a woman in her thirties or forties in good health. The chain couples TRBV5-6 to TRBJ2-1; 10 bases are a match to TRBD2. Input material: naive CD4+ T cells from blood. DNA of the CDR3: TGTGCCAGCAGCTTGGCTAGCGGGGGCCTCAATGAGCAGTTCTTC. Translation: CASSLASGGLNEQFF.